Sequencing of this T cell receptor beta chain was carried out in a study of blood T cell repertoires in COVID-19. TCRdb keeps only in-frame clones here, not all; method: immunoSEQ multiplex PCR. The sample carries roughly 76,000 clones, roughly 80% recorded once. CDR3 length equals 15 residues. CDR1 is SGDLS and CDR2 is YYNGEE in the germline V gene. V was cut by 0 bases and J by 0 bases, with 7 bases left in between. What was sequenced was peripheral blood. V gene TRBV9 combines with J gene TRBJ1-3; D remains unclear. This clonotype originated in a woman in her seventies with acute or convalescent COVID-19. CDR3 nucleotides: TGTGCCAGCAGCGTAGACATTGGCTCTGGAAACACCATATATTTT. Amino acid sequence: CASSVDIGSGNTIYF.